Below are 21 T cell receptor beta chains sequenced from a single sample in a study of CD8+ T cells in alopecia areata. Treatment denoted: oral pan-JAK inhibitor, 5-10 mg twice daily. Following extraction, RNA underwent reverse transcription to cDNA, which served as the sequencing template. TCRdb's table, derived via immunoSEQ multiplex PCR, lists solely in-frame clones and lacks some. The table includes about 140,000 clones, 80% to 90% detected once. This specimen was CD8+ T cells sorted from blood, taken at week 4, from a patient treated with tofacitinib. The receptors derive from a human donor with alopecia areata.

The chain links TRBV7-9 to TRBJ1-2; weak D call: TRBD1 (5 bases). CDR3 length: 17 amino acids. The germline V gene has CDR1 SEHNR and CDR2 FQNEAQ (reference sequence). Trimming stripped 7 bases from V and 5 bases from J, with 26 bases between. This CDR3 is CASNQIYGASYPYGYTF. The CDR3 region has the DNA TGTGCCAGCAACCAGATTTACGGGGCCTCCTATCCGTATGGCTACACCTTC.

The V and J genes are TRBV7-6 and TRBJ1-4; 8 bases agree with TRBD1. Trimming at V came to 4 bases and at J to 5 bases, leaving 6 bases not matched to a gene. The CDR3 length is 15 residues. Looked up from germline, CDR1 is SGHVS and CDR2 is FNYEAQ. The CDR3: CASSSSTGENEKLFF. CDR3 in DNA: TGTGCCAGCAGCTCGTCGACAGGGGAAAATGAAAAACTGTTTTTT.

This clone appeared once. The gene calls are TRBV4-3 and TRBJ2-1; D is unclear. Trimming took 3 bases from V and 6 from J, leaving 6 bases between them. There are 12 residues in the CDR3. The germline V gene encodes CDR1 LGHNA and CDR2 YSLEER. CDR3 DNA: TGCGCCAGCAGCCATGGTGGCAATGAGCAGTTCTTC. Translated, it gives CASSHGGNEQFF.

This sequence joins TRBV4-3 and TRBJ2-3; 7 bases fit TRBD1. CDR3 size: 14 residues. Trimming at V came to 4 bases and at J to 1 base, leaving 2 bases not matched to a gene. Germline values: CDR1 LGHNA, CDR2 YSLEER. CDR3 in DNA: TGCGCCAGCAGCCCGGGACAGCGCACAGATACGCAGTATTTT. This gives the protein CASSPGQRTDTQYF.

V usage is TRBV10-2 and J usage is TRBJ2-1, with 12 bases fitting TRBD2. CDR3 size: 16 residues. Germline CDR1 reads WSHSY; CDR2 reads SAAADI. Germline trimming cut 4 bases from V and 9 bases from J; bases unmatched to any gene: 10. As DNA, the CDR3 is TGCGCCAGCAGTGCCACTTCCAGACTAGCGGGGGTTGAGCAGTTCTTC. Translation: CASSATSRLAGVEQFF.

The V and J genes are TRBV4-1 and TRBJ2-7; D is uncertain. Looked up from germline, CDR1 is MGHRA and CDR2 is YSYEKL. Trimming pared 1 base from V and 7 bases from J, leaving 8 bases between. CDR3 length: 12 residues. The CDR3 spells CASSQARGEQYF. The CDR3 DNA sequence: TGCGCCAGCAGCCAAGCTCGTGGGGAGCAGTACTTC.

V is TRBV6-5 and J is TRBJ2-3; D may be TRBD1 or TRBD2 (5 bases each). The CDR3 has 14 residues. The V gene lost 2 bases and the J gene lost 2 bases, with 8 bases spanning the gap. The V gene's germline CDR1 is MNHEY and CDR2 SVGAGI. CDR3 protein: CASSYGGSTDTQYF. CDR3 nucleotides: TGTGCCAGCAGTTACGGGGGATCCACAGATACGCAGTATTTT.

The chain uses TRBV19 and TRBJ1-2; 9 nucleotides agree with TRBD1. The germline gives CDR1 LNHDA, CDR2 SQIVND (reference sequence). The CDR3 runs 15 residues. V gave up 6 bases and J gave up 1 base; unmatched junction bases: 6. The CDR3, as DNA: TGTGCCAGTAGCGTGGACAGGGGATTTAACTATGGCTACACCTTC. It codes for CASSVDRGFNYGYTF.

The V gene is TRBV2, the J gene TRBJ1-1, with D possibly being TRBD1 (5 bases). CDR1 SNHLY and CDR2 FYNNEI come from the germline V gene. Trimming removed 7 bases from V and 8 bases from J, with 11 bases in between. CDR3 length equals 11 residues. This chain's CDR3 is CASTGRLEAFF. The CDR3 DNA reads TGTGCCAGCACGGGACGGTTAGAAGCTTTCTTT.

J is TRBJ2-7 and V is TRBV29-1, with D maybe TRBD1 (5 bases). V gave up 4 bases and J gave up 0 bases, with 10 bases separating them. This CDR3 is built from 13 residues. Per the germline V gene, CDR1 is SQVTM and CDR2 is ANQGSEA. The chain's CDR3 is CSVVNRLSYEQYF. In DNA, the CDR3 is TGCAGCGTTGTGAACAGGCTCTCCTACGAGCAGTACTTC.

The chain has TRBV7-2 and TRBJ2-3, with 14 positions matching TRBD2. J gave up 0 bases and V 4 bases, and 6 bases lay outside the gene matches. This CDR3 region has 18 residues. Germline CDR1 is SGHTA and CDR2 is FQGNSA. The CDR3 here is CASSYPGLAGVSTDTQYF. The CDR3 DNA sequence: TGTGCCAGCAGCTACCCGGGACTAGCGGGGGTGAGCACAGATACGCAGTATTTT.

The CDR3: CASRRLAGGLTDTQYF. The CDR3 coding sequence is TGTGCCAGCAGAAGACTAGCGGGGGGGCTCACAGATACGCAGTATTTT. V and J are TRBV2 and TRBJ2-3, with 14 bases identical to TRBD2. With 6 bases clipped from V and 2 bases from J, the junction kept 4 bases outside the gene matches. Per the germline V gene, CDR1 is SNHLY and CDR2 is FYNNEI. This CDR3 is built from 16 residues.

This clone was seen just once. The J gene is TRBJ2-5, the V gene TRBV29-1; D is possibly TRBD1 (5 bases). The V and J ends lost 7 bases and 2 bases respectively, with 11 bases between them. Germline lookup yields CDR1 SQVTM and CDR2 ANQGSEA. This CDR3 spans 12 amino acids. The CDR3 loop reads CSARQSQETQYF. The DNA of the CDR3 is TGCAGCGCCCGACAGAGTCAAGAGACCCAGTACTTC.

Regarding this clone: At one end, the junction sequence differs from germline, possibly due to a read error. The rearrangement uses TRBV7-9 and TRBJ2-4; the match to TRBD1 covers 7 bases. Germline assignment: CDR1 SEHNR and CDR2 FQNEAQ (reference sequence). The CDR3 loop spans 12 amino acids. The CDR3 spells CASSLEQGRFDF. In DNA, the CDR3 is TGTGCCAGCAGCTTAGAACAGGGGCGCTTCGACTTC.

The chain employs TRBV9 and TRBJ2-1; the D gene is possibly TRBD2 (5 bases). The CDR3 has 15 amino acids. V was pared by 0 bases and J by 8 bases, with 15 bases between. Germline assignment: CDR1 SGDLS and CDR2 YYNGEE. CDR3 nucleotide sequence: TGTGCCAGCAGCGTAGTGGGCGCCACCGGGGATGAGCAGTTCTTC. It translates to CASSVVGATGDEQFF. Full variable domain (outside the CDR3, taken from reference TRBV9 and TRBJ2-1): DSGVTQTPKHLITATGQRVTLRCSPRSGDLSVYWYQQSLDQGLQFLIQYYNGEERAKGNILERFSAQQFPDLHSELNLSSLELGDSALYFCASSVVGATGDEQFFGPGTRLTVL.

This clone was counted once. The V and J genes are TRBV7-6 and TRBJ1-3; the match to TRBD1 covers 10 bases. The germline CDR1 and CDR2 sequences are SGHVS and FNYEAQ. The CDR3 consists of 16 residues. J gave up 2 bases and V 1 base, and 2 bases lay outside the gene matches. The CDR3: CASSLGTGGTGNTIYF. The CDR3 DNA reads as TGTGCCAGCAGCTTAGGGACAGGGGGGACTGGAAACACCATATATTTT.

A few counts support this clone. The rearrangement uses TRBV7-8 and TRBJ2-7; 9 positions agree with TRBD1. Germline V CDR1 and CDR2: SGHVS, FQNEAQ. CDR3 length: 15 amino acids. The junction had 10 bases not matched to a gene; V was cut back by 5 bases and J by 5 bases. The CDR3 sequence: CASSPSGTGTHEQYF. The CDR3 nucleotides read TGTGCCAGCAGCCCGTCCGGGACAGGGACCCACGAGCAGTACTTC.

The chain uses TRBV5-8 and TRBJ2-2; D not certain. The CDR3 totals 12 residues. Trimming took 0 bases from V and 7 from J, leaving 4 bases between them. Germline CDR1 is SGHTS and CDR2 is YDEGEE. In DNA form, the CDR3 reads TGTGCCAGCAGCTTGGGACGCGGGGAGCTGTTTTTT. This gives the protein CASSLGRGELFF.

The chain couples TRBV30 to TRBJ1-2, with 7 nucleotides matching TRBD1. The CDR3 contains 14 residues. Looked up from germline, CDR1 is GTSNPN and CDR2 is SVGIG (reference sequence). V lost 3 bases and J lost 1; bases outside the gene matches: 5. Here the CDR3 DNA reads TGTGCCTGGAGCGGACACAGGGGTAACTATGGCTACACCTTC. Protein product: CAWSGHRGNYGYTF.

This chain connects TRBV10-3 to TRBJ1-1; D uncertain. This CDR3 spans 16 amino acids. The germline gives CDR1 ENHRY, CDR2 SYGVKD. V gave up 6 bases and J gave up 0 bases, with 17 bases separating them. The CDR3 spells CAIRDGVRGLNTEAFF. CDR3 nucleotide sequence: TGTGCCATCAGGGATGGGGTTCGGGGATTGAACACTGAAGCTTTCTTT.

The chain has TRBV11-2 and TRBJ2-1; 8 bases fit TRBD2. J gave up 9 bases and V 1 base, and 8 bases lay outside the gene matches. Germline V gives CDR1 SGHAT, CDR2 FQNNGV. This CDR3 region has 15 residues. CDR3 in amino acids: CASSLVAGPWGEQFF. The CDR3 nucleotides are TGTGCCAGCAGCTTAGTAGCGGGGCCTTGGGGTGAGCAGTTCTTC.